A single sample gave rise to the 12 T cell receptor beta chains below, sequenced in a study of T cell repertoires in cytomegalovirus infection. Which antigens these TCRs recognize remains unknown. A single record per CDR3 protein comes from TCRdb applying MiXCR to the reads. The sample carries around 800,000 distinct CDR3 sequences, about 31% recorded once. Sequencing was performed on cultured CD8+ T cells from PBMCs, taken from culture after CMV antigen stimulation. The receptors derive from a human donor in good health (CMV status not recorded). Some clones in this sample may be carry-over from other donors' samples.

This chain uses TRBV12-3 or TRBV12-4 with TRBJ1-1; the D is unclear. The CDR3 is 12 amino acids. V gave up 5 bases and J gave up 7 bases, with 11 bases separating them. The CDR3 sequence is CASSTWTVEAFF. CDR3 bases: TGTGCCAGCAGTACATGGACGGTTGAAGCTTTCTTT.

This clonotype was seen many times. The chain has TRBV12-3 or TRBV12-4 and TRBJ2-7; possibly TRBD1 for D (5 bases). V was cut by 3 bases and J by 7 bases, with 10 bases left in between. CDR3 length equals 12 residues. The CDR3 DNA is TGTGCCAGCAGTTTGGCAGGGAATGAGCAGTACGTC. Protein product: CASSLAGNEQYV.

This clonotype was counted a few times. The chain carries TRBV7-9 and TRBJ2-5; TRBD2 matches 14 bases. The trim removed 1 base at V and 2 bases at J, leaving 3 bases unmatched. The germline CDR1 and CDR2 sequences are SEHNR and FQNEAQ (reference sequence). This CDR3 has 17 residues. The CDR3 bases are TGTGCCAGCAGCTTAGTGACTAGCGGGGGGGATCAAGAGACCCAGTACTTC. Translating gives CASSLVTSGGDQETQYF.

The CDR3 is CASSTYGNEAFF. The CDR3 DNA reads TGTGCCAGTAGTACCTACGGGAATGAAGCTTTCTTT. The rearrangement uses TRBV19 and TRBJ1-1; no clear D. Germline V lookup: CDR1 LNHDA, CDR2 SQIVND (reference sequence). The CDR3 spans 12 residues. Trimming removed 4 bases at V and 7 bases at J, with 10 bases between.

The V and J genes are TRBV29-1 and TRBJ2-7; 10 bases are shared with TRBD1. After removal of 4 bases from V and 1 base from J, the junction contained 4 bases not matched to a gene. CDR3 length: 14 residues. Germline lookup yields CDR1 SQVTM and CDR2 ANQGSEA. Here the CDR3 DNA reads TGCAGCGTTGGAGGGACAGGGGATTCCTACGAGCAGTACTTC. This gives the protein CSVGGTGDSYEQYF.

This clonotype was picked up many times. This chain uses TRBV5-1 with TRBJ2-1, with 8 bases fitting TRBD2. Germline CDR1 SGHRS, CDR2 YFSETQ. J lost 8 bases, V lost 7 bases, and 14 bases had no gene match. The CDR3 runs 15 residues. DNA of the CDR3: TGCGCCAGCGGCCCCACTAGCGGTGCGCGGTATGAGCAGTTCTTC. Translation gives CASGPTSGARYEQFF.

Written as DNA, the CDR3 is TGTGCCATTGGGGCGGGGAACGAGCAGTACGTC. It codes for CAIGAGNEQYV. The chain joins TRBV10-3 to TRBJ2-7; TRBD2 might be the D (6 bases). Germline CDR1 ENHRY, CDR2 SYGVKD. The CDR3 loop spans 11 amino acids. Trimming removed 9 bases from V and 5 bases from J, with 11 bases in between.

This clonotype showed up many times. This chain connects TRBV7-6 to TRBJ1-1; weak D call: TRBD1 (6 bases). V lost 1 base, J lost 0 bases, and 24 bases lay in between. The CDR3 has 20 residues. From germline, CDR1 is SGHVS and CDR2 FNYEAQ. CDR3 in DNA: TGTGCCAGCAGCTTAGTAGGAGGGGGAGGGGAAGGCACGATGAACACTGAAGCTTTCTTT. This encodes CASSLVGGGGEGTMNTEAFF.

In its sample, this clonotype was seen once. The chain employs TRBV19 and TRBJ2-2; D call uncertain. In germline, CDR1 is LNHDA, CDR2 SQIVND (reference sequence). The V end lost 3 bases, the J end lost 4 bases, and 9 bases lay between the germline ends. The CDR3 contains 14 residues. In DNA, the CDR3 is TGTGCCAGTAGTATTGGGGTTACCACCGGGGAGCTGTTTTTT. Translated: CASSIGVTTGELFF. The full variable domain, in which reference TRBV19 and TRBJ2-2 provide the parts outside the CDR3, is DGGITQSPKYLFRKEGQNVTLSCEQNLNHDAMYWYRQDPGQGLRLIYYSQIVNDFQKGDIAEGYSVSREKKESFPLTVTSAQKNPTAFYLCASSIGVTTGELFFGEGSRLTVL.

This clonotype was observed a handful of times. This rearrangement joins TRBV5-5 to TRBJ1-5; D unresolved. Germline V gives CDR1 SGHKS, CDR2 YYEKEE (reference sequence). The CDR3 totals 16 residues. The germline V and J ends were trimmed by 4 bases and 1 base, with 15 bases remaining between them. The CDR3 loop is CASSPGTAVSNQPQHF. CDR3 nucleotide sequence: TGTGCCAGCAGCCCTGGCACCGCCGTGAGCAATCAGCCCCAGCATTTT.

The sample holds a few counts of this clonotype. V usage is TRBV6-1 and J usage is TRBJ2-2, with a tentative D call TRBD1 (6 bases). V lost 6 bases and J 3 bases, leaving 17 bases between the germline ends. The length of the CDR3 is 16 residues. CDR1 is MNHNS, CDR2 SASEGT, per germline. The CDR3 DNA reads TGTGCCAGCAGCCTGAAGATACAGGGAGACACCGGGGAGCTGTTTTTT. Protein sequence: CASSLKIQGDTGELFF.

The J gene is TRBJ2-7, the V gene TRBV20-1; D uncertain. Trimming pared 0 bases from V and 0 bases from J, leaving 12 bases between. The CDR3 sequence is 15 residues long. Germline V gene data show CDR1 as DFQATT and CDR2 as SNEGSKA (reference sequence). The CDR3 protein is CSARDRARSSYEQYF. The CDR3 DNA reads as TGCAGTGCTAGAGATCGGGCCAGGAGCTCCTACGAGCAGTACTTC.